This TCR beta chain was recorded in a study of blood T cell repertoires in COVID-19. Across the study: Samples came from the United States, Italy and Spain, spanning acute and convalescent COVID-19.

Authors' methods: Estimated nucleated cell counts came from reference gene primer amplification. Assay used: immunoSEQ multiplex PCR; TCRdb lists only in-frame clones, some missing. The DNA was the basis for D and trimming; V, J and clone size are from that table. Seen here are approximately 74,000 clones, over 80% observed once, and the top ten hold approximately 2.5%. In germline, CDR1 is LNHDA, CDR2 SQIVND (reference sequence). V gave up 5 bases and J gave up 6 bases, with 13 bases separating them. The CDR3 extends over 13 amino acids. The rearrangement uses TRBV19 and TRBJ1-2; TRBD1 is a possible D gene (6 bases). The sequenced material came from peripheral blood. This TCR derives from an elderly man with active or convalescent COVID-19. CDR3 region: CASSLVAGDGYTF. The CDR3 DNA is TGTGCCAGTAGTTTGGTGGCAGGGGATGGCTACACCTTC. The full variable domain, in which reference TRBV19 and TRBJ1-2 provide the parts outside the CDR3, is DGGITQSPKYLFRKEGQNVTLSCEQNLNHDAMYWYRQDPGQGLRLIYYSQIVNDFQKGDIAEGYSVSREKKESFPLTVTSAQKNPTAFYLCASSLVAGDGYTFGSGTRLTVV.